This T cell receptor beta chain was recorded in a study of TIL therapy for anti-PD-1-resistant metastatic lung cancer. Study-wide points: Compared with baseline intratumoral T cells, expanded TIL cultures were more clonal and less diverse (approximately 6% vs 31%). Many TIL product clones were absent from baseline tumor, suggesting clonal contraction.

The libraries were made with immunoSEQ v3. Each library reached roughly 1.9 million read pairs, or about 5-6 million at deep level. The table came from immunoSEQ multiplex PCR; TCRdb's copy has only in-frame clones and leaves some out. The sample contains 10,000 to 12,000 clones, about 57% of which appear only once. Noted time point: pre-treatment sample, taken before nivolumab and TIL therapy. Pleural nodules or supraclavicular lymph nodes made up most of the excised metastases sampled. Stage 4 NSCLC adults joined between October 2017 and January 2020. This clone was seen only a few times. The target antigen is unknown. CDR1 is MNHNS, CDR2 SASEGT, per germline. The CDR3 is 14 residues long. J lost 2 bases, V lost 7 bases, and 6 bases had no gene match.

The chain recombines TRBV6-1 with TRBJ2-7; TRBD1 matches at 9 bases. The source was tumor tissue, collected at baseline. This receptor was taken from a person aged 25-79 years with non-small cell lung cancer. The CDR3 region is CASTLWTGAYEQYF. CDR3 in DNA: TGTGCCAGCACCCTCTGGACAGGGGCCTACGAGCAGTACTTC.